This T cell receptor (beta chain) was identified during a study of control samples from healthy donors and cancer patients. Produced via immunoSEQ multiplex PCR; TCRdb's table is partial and in-frame only. The profile covers over 120,000 clones, with about 94% appearing a single time and 14% taken by the ten largest. The germline V gene has CDR1 DFQATT and CDR2 SNEGSKA (reference sequence). The CDR3 totals 11 residues. The junction had 1 base not matched to a gene; V was cut back by 7 bases and J by 1 base. Sequenced: PBMCs. The sequence was collected from a man aged 60-69 years with colorectal cancer. The V and J genes are TRBV20-1 and TRBJ2-7, with 7 bases that match TRBD1. CDR3 region: CSVGQSYEQYF. The CDR3 DNA is TGCAGTGTGGGACAGTCCTACGAGCAGTACTTC.